One and the same sample provided the 20 T cell receptor beta chains below, sequenced in a study of blood T cell repertoires in COVID-19. The assay was immunoSEQ multiplex PCR, and TCRdb's table has in-frame clones only and misses some. Of around 150,000 clones in the sample, 70% to 90% were seen once. The sequenced material came from peripheral blood. All receptors come from a man in his forties with acute or convalescent COVID-19.

This clone was picked up many times. This chain uses TRBV27 with TRBJ1-6, with a tentative D call TRBD1 (6 bases). This CDR3 region has 13 residues. V was cut by 6 bases and J by 7 bases, with 10 bases left in between. Germline CDR1 and CDR2: MNHEY and SMNVEV (reference sequence). The CDR3 sequence: CASRWTENSPLHF. The CDR3 DNA reads as TGTGCCAGCAGATGGACAGAGAATTCACCCCTCCACTTT.

This chain joins TRBV27 and TRBJ2-7; no clear D gene. Germline CDR1 is MNHEY and CDR2 is SMNVEV (reference sequence). This CDR3 has 14 amino acids. Trimming pared 0 bases from V and 0 bases from J, leaving 6 bases between. CDR3 DNA sequence: TGTGCCAGCAGTTTATCCTACAGCTCCTACGAGCAGTACTTC. Residues: CASSLSYSSYEQYF.

The chain links TRBV3-1 (or the pseudogene TRBV3-2) to TRBJ1-1; TRBD1 might be the D (5 bases). V lost 2 bases, J lost 6 bases, and 13 bases lay in between. The germline CDR1 and CDR2 sequences are LGHDT and YNNKEL (reference sequence). The length of the CDR3 is 14 residues. In DNA, the CDR3 is TGTGCCAGCAGCCAATCTGGAGGGGAGGCTGAAGCTTTCTTT. Translating gives CASSQSGGEAEAFF.

The chain recombines TRBV18 with TRBJ1-2; perhaps TRBD1 as D (6 bases). This CDR3 has 15 amino acids. The V end was cut by 4 bases, the J end by 8 bases, with 20 bases between. CDR1 and CDR2 from the germline V gene are KGHSH and LQKENI. CDR3 region: CASSLDGGGVSGYTF. In DNA form, the CDR3 reads TGTGCCAGCTCACTAGACGGGGGGGGCGTGAGCGGCTACACCTTC.

V and J are TRBV5-5 and TRBJ1-2; 8 bases map to TRBD1. Losses at the gene ends were 9 bases for V and 5 bases for J; bases not matched to a gene: 9. Germline CDR1 SGHKS, CDR2 YYEKEE (reference sequence). The CDR3 totals 13 residues. The CDR3 loop reads CANGQGKGYGYTF. The CDR3 coding sequence is TGTGCCAACGGACAGGGAAAAGGATATGGCTACACCTTC.

V is TRBV28 and J is TRBJ2-7, with 8 positions matching TRBD1. V was clipped by 2 bases and J by 4 bases; unmatched bases: 7. CDR1 and CDR2 from the germline V gene are MDHEN and SYDVKM. The CDR3 length is 15 residues. The CDR3 loop is CASSLPGTGAYEQYF. The CDR3 coding sequence is TGTGCCAGCAGTTTACCCGGGACAGGCGCTTACGAGCAGTACTTC.

The V call is TRBV5-6, the J call TRBJ1-1, with D possibly being TRBD1 (6 bases). CDR3 length: 13 residues. V lost 3 bases to trimming and J lost 6 bases, with 12 bases between them. CDR1 is SGHDT and CDR2 is YYEEEE in the germline V gene. The CDR3 coding sequence is TGTGCCAGCAGCTACAGGGCGCGGGCTGAAGCTTTCTTT. It is translated as CASSYRARAEAFF. The full variable domain, with the rest looked up from reference TRBV5-6 and TRBJ1-1, is DAGVTQSPTHLIKTRGQQVTLRCSPKSGHDTVSWYQQALGQGPQFIFQYYEEEERQRGNFPDRFSGHQFPNYSSELNVNALLLGDSALYLCASSYRARAEAFFGQGTRLTVV.

V usage is TRBV19 and J usage is TRBJ1-2; 7 nucleotides line up with TRBD1. The length of the CDR3 is 14 residues. Germline V gives CDR1 LNHDA, CDR2 SQIVND (reference sequence). J gave up 6 bases and V 1 base, and 5 bases lay outside the gene matches. This CDR3 reads CASSIAYRGDGYTF. CDR3 sequence (DNA): TGTGCCAGTAGTATAGCGTACAGGGGTGATGGCTACACCTTC.

The V and J genes are TRBV27 and TRBJ1-5; no clear D gene. CDR3 length: 14 amino acids. Germline CDR1 reads MNHEY; CDR2 reads SMNVEV (reference sequence). V lost 4 bases and J lost 1, with 8 bases in between. The CDR3 nucleotides are TGTGCCAGCAGTTCCAGGATAAGCAATCAGCCCCAGCATTTT. Its protein product is CASSSRISNQPQHF.

This rearrangement joins TRBV7-2 to TRBJ2-7; 11 bases match TRBD2. The CDR3 length is 15 residues. Per the germline V gene, CDR1 is SGHTA and CDR2 is FQGNSA. V trimming: 2 bases; J trimming: 4 bases; junction bases outside the gene matches: 4. Written as DNA, the CDR3 is TGTGCCAGCAGCTTAACACTAGCGGGGGAGTACGAGCAGTACTTC. Translation: CASSLTLAGEYEQYF.

In regard to this clone: The junction shows a germline mismatch at one end, possibly a read error. The CDR3 nucleotides read TGTGCTAGCAGCCCCGGGACAGGGGCTGAAAAACTGTTTTTT. Translation gives CASSPGTGAEKLFF. V is TRBV7-7 and J is TRBJ1-4; 10 positions match TRBD1. Germline lookup yields CDR1 SSHAT and CDR2 FNYEAQ (reference sequence). There are 14 residues in the CDR3.

This chain links TRBV5-4 with TRBJ2-1; 8 nucleotides align to TRBD1. CDR1 and CDR2 (germline): SGHNT, YYREEE (reference sequence). This CDR3 has 15 amino acids. The junction had 13 bases not matched to a gene; V was cut back by 6 bases and J by 8 bases. This chain's CDR3 is CASTNNRGSSHEQFF. For the CDR3, the DNA is TGTGCCAGCACAAATAACAGGGGGTCCTCACATGAGCAGTTCTTC. Filled out from reference TRBV5-4 and TRBJ2-1, the complete variable domain reads ETGVTQSPTHLIKTRGQQVTLRCSSQSGHNTVSWYQQALGQGPQFIFQYYREEENGRGNFPPRFSGLQFPNYSSELNVNALELDDSALYLCASTNNRGSSHEQFFGPGTRLTVL.

V usage is TRBV2 and J usage is TRBJ2-6; D is ambiguous. Trimming took off 8 bases at V and 1 base at J, with 9 bases between the two ends. The germline V gene encodes CDR1 SNHLY and CDR2 FYNNEI. The CDR3 sequence is 14 residues long. The CDR3 region has the DNA TGTGCCAGCTTTGGTACATCTGGGGCCAACGTCCTGACTTTC. This gives the protein CASFGTSGANVLTF.

The chain combines TRBV4-2 with TRBJ2-3, with a weak D call TRBD2 (7 bases). The CDR3 sequence is 16 residues long. CDR1 and CDR2 from the germline V gene are LGHNA and YNFKEQ. The V gene lost 1 base and the J gene lost 0 bases, with 11 bases spanning the gap. The CDR3 coding sequence is TGTGCCAGCAGCCAAGGGGGGGGCCGGAGCACAGATACGCAGTATTTT. Translating it yields CASSQGGGRSTDTQYF.

The chain combines TRBV15 with TRBJ2-6; 8 bases map to TRBD1. There are 20 residues in the CDR3. V gave up 0 bases and J gave up 3 bases; unmatched junction bases: 13. CDR1 and CDR2 (germline): LNHNV, YYDKDF (reference sequence). The CDR3 bases are TGTGCCACCAGCAGAGATCGGGCAGGGGGCGCAACGGGTGGGGCCAACGTCCTGACTTTC. It codes for CATSRDRAGGATGGANVLTF.

The chain joins TRBV5-1 to TRBJ1-1; 7 bases align to TRBD1. In germline, CDR1 is SGHRS, CDR2 YFSETQ. The CDR3 extends over 14 amino acids. Losses at the gene ends were 7 bases for V and 4 bases for J; bases not matched to a gene: 10. CDR3 in amino acids: CASGRGGRGTEAFF. The DNA of the CDR3 is TGCGCCAGCGGCAGAGGGGGCAGGGGCACTGAAGCTTTCTTT.

This clone was recorded once. The chain has TRBV10-3 and TRBJ1-6, with D perhaps TRBD1 (5 bases). The CDR3 has 15 amino acids. V was pared by 6 bases and J by 7 bases, with 16 bases between. Germline V lookup: CDR1 ENHRY, CDR2 SYGVKD. The CDR3 coding sequence is TGTGCCATCAGGGGGGGGACCGTTGGAAATTCACCCCTCCACTTT. The encoded protein is CAIRGGTVGNSPLHF.

V and J are TRBV3-1 (or the pseudogene TRBV3-2) and TRBJ1-4; 7 nucleotides agree with TRBD1. J lost 4 bases, V lost 7 bases, and 6 bases had no gene match. CDR3 length: 14 residues. Germline V CDR1 and CDR2: LGHDT, YNNKEL (reference sequence). CDR3 sequence (DNA): TGTGCCAGCACCCCGGGACAGTATAATGAAAAACTGTTTTTT. It codes for CASTPGQYNEKLFF.

The chain links TRBV19 to TRBJ2-3, with a possible D match to TRBD1 (7 bases). There are 13 residues in the CDR3. V shed 7 bases and J shed 6 bases, with 14 bases lying between them. Germline V gene sequence: CDR1 LNHDA, CDR2 SQIVND (reference sequence). DNA of the CDR3: TGTGCCAGTACCCAGGGGGGCTGGGATACGCAGTATTTT. Residues: CASTQGGWDTQYF. Looking up the rest from reference TRBV19 and TRBJ2-3 gives the full variable domain: DGGITQSPKYLFRKEGQNVTLSCEQNLNHDAMYWYRQDPGQGLRLIYYSQIVNDFQKGDIAEGYSVSREKKESFPLTVTSAQKNPTAFYLCASTQGGWDTQYFGPGTRLTVL.

The V and J genes are TRBV19 and TRBJ2-1; 7 bases fit TRBD1. Germline CDR1 and CDR2: LNHDA and SQIVND (reference sequence). CDR3 size: 13 residues. V lost 5 bases and J lost 12; bases outside the gene matches: 10. CDR3 DNA sequence: TGTGCCAGTAGTGCTGTGGCGGCAGGGGGGCAGTTCTTC. This translates into CASSAVAAGGQFF.